What follows is one T cell receptor beta chain and its context. Seattle-derived patients entered the study during active infection and were followed longitudinally. This specimen comes from a study of blood T cell repertoires in COVID-19. Study overall: Samples representing acute and convalescent COVID-19 were sourced from the United States, Italy and Spain. T cells, B-cell-depleted T cells, or PBMCs provided the cDNA or gDNA that served as material.

Sequenced by immunoSEQ multiplex PCR; TCRdb stores in-frame clones only, minus some. The data contain about 180,000 clones, 75% to 90% of them singletons. The V gene's germline CDR1 is SGHTA and CDR2 FQGNSA. V gave up 4 bases and J gave up 1 base, with 8 bases separating them. The CDR3 has 13 residues. Sequencing input: peripheral blood. This receptor was obtained from a middle-aged woman with COVID-19, enrolled during active disease. This chain uses TRBV7-2 with TRBJ2-7; D is undetermined. CDR3 sequence reads: CASSYGGSYEQYF. CDR3 nucleotide sequence: TGTGCCAGCAGCTATGGCGGATCCTACGAGCAGTACTTC.